This record covers a single T cell receptor (beta chain). This record comes from a study of blood T cell repertoires in COVID-19. About the research overall: Samples representing acute and convalescent COVID-19 were sourced from the United States, Italy and Spain.

CDR1 is MDHEN, CDR2 SYDVKM, per germline. V was pared by 3 bases and J by 3 bases, with 14 bases between. The CDR3 totals 15 residues. As handled by the study authors: Amplification of reference gene primers was used by the study to estimate nucleated cell counts. The protocol was immunoSEQ multiplex PCR, while the TCRdb copy is restricted to in-frame clones and leaves out a portion. V, J and clone size are taken as reported in that table, and D and trimming were inferred from the DNA itself. The profile covers about 82,000 clones, with roughly 80% appearing a single time and roughly 18% taken by the ten largest.

The TCR sequence derives from a man of 80 years or more with active or convalescent COVID-19. The sample consisted of peripheral blood. The chain joins TRBV28 to TRBJ1-2, with no clear D. The CDR3 spells CASSFGQAPDYGYTF. The CDR3 nucleotides read TGTGCCAGCAGTTTCGGTCAAGCCCCGGACTATGGCTACACCTTC.